These 17 T cell receptor beta chains share one sample of origin, sequenced in a study of blood T cell dynamics during melanoma immunotherapy. The repertoire was sequenced with immunoSEQ multiplex PCR; TCRdb's copy has only in-frame clones and lacks some. The sample lists some 4,300 clones, 80% to 85% occurring once. The time point was: pre-treatment baseline. Sequences were derived from blood, sampled from a patient treated with checkpoint blockade. The origin of the receptors is a human donor with melanoma.

The chain has TRBV4-2 and TRBJ2-6, with D hard to call. CDR1 and CDR2 from the germline V gene are LGHNA and YNFKEQ. Trimming stripped 0 bases from V and 0 bases from J, with 9 bases between. The CDR3 consists of 17 residues. CDR3 nucleotide sequence: TGTGCCAGCAGCCAAGATCTGGACGCCTCTGGGGCCAACGTCCTGACTTTC. It specifies CASSQDLDASGANVLTF.

The V call is TRBV11-3, the J call TRBJ1-1; D is ambiguous. From germline, CDR1 is SGHNT and CDR2 YENEEA. The CDR3 spans 14 residues. V was pared by 1 base and J by 1 base, with 7 bases between. The CDR3 region has the DNA TGTGCCAGCAGCTTAGGAGGACCGAACACTGAAGCTTTCTTT. As protein: CASSLGGPNTEAFF.

CDR3 nucleotide sequence: TGTGCCTCCGGTAGAGGCCTCGAGCAGTACTTC. Translating it yields CASGRGLEQYF. The V call is TRBV30, the J call TRBJ2-7; D unclear. The germline V and J ends were trimmed by 7 bases and 6 bases, with 13 bases remaining between them. The germline V gene encodes CDR1 GTSNPN and CDR2 SVGIG (reference sequence). The CDR3 is made up of 11 amino acids.

The rearrangement links TRBV5-1 to TRBJ2-7; 7 bases match TRBD1. With 4 bases clipped from V and 3 bases from J, the junction kept 4 bases outside the gene matches. This CDR3 is built from 13 residues. Germline V lookup: CDR1 SGHRS, CDR2 YFSETQ. CDR3 nucleotides: TGCGCCAGCAGCGGGGACAGCTACTACGAGCAGTACTTC. Translating it yields CASSGDSYYEQYF.

The chain employs TRBV7-6 and TRBJ2-1; 11 bases align to TRBD1. The V and J ends lost 5 bases and 8 bases, in that order; junction bases with no gene match: 11. CDR1 is SGHVS and CDR2 is FNYEAQ in the germline V gene. The CDR3 spans 16 residues. This CDR3 is CASSVRTGQGVDEQFF. The CDR3 nucleotides are TGTGCCAGCAGCGTGAGGACGGGACAGGGGGTGGATGAGCAGTTCTTC.

The rearrangement links TRBV6-5 to TRBJ1-1; a weak D match, TRBD1 (6 bases). CDR1 is MNHEY, CDR2 SVGAGI, per germline. V was pared by 2 bases and J by 5 bases, with 15 bases between. The length of the CDR3 is 15 residues. The CDR3 region is CASSYRPGEGTEAFF. CDR3 bases: TGTGCCAGCAGTTACCGACCAGGGGAGGGGACTGAAGCTTTCTTT.

The chain couples TRBV6-5 to TRBJ1-1; 7 bases fit TRBD1. The germline CDR1 and CDR2 sequences are MNHEY and SVGAGI. V lost 4 bases to trimming and J lost 4 bases; unmatched junction nucleotides: 9. The CDR3 covers 15 residues. The DNA of the CDR3 is TGTGCCAGCAGTTTGCCCAGGGGGACGGGCACTGAAGCTTTCTTT. It codes for CASSLPRGTGTEAFF.

The gene calls are TRBV7-8 and TRBJ1-5, with unresolved D. The V end was cut by 5 bases, the J end by 6 bases, with 8 bases between. The CDR3 totals 12 residues. The germline CDR1 and CDR2 sequences are SGHVS and FQNEAQ. CDR3 nucleotides: TGTGCCAGCAGCCCCTTTGGTCAGCCCCAGCATTTT. Protein: CASSPFGQPQHF.

This sequence joins TRBV6-6 and TRBJ2-7, with 9 bases that match TRBD1. The germline gives CDR1 MNHNY, CDR2 SVGAGI (reference sequence). The CDR3 totals 14 residues. V lost 2 bases to trimming and J lost 5 bases; unmatched junction nucleotides: 4. DNA of the CDR3: TGTGCCAGCAGTTACACAGGGGGCTTAGACGAGCAGTACTTC. This codes for CASSYTGGLDEQYF.

As DNA, the CDR3 is TGTGCCTGGAGCCGGCGTCTAGGCTACACCTTC. The encoded protein is CAWSRRLGYTF. This sequence joins TRBV30 and TRBJ1-2; D remains unclear. CDR1 is GTSNPN, CDR2 SVGIG, per germline (reference sequence). The CDR3 runs to 11 residues. V lost 3 bases, J lost 8 bases, and 10 bases lay in between. Full variable domain (remainder filled in from reference TRBV30 and TRBJ1-2): SQTIHQWPATLVQPVGSPLSLECTVEGTSNPNLYWYRQAAGRGLQLLFYSVGIGQISSEVPQNLSASRPQDRQFILSSKKLLLSDSGFYLCAWSRRLGYTFGSGTRLTVV.

This clone was seen just once. The chain combines TRBV30 with TRBJ1-5, with a weak D call TRBD1 (5 bases). Trimming left V 3 bases short and J 7 bases short, with 10 bases between. The germline V gene encodes CDR1 GTSNPN and CDR2 SVGIG (reference sequence). The CDR3 has 12 residues. The CDR3: CAWRTVGQPQHF. The CDR3 DNA reads as TGTGCCTGGAGGACAGTAGGGCAGCCCCAGCATTTT.

V gene TRBV7-2 combines with J gene TRBJ1-5; no clear D gene. CDR3 length equals 13 residues. Germline lookup yields CDR1 SGHTA and CDR2 FQGNSA. Trimming took 2 bases from V and 7 from J, leaving 9 bases between them. The CDR3: CASSLQQNQPQHF. In nucleotides, the CDR3 is TGTGCCAGCAGCTTACAACAAAACCAGCCCCAGCATTTT.

This clone was found once. The chain links TRBV10-3 to TRBJ2-7, with D uncertain. Germline assignment: CDR1 ENHRY and CDR2 SYGVKD. V dropped 4 bases and J dropped 1 base, with 11 bases sitting between them. This CDR3 region has 14 residues. Written as DNA, the CDR3 is TGTGCCATCAGTGCCCAGGACGGATCCTACGAGCAGTACTTC. Its translation is CAISAQDGSYEQYF.

The chain carries TRBV7-9 and TRBJ1-3, with unresolved D. CDR1 is SEHNR, CDR2 FQNEAQ, per germline (reference sequence). CDR3 length: 17 residues. Trimming stripped 1 base from V and 0 bases from J, with 13 bases between. CDR3 loop: CASSLVGVFPSGNTIYF. The CDR3 DNA sequence: TGTGCCAGCAGCTTAGTTGGGGTGTTCCCCTCTGGAAACACCATATATTTT.

V usage is TRBV13 and J usage is TRBJ1-4; D remains unclear. Germline CDR1 and CDR2: PRHDT and FYEKMQ (reference sequence). Trimming pared 3 bases from V and 3 bases from J, leaving 14 bases between. The CDR3 is 16 residues long. The chain's CDR3 is CASSLGWPAANEKLFF. The CDR3 DNA is TGTGCCAGCAGCTTGGGGTGGCCGGCAGCTAATGAAAAACTGTTTTTT.

This rearrangement joins TRBV19 to TRBJ2-7; TRBD2 matches at 10 bases. Germline lookup yields CDR1 LNHDA and CDR2 SQIVND (reference sequence). J gave up 4 bases and V 2 bases, and 5 bases lay outside the gene matches. This CDR3 is built from 15 residues. CDR3 loop: CASSIQAGGRYEQYF. The CDR3 DNA reads TGTGCCAGTAGTATACAAGCGGGGGGGCGATACGAGCAGTACTTC.

The chain employs TRBV6-1 and TRBJ1-5; 9 bases are shared with TRBD1. J was trimmed by 4 bases and V by 7 bases; bases with no gene match: 8. Germline CDR1 reads MNHNS; CDR2 reads SASEGT. The CDR3 covers 15 residues. The CDR3 protein is CASTPDRGRNQPQHF. DNA of the CDR3: TGTGCCAGCACCCCGGACAGGGGAAGGAATCAGCCCCAGCATTTT.